These 5 T cell receptor beta chains came from one sample sequenced in a study of blood T cell repertoires in COVID-19. The protocol was immunoSEQ multiplex PCR, while the TCRdb copy is restricted to in-frame clones and leaves out a portion. In the table there are around 270,000 clones, about 85% of which are singletons. Source material: peripheral blood. Receptors were obtained from a man aged 60-69 years with acute or convalescent COVID-19.

This clone was detected a few times. The chain couples TRBV7-9 to TRBJ2-3, with D possibly being TRBD1 (7 bases). Germline V gene lookup returns CDR1 SEHNR and CDR2 FQNEAQ (reference sequence). The V gene lost 2 bases and the J gene lost 9 bases, with 15 bases spanning the gap. The CDR3 covers 14 residues. DNA for the CDR3: TGTGCCAGCAGCTTAAGTTCCCAGGGGGGAACGCAGTATTTT. It encodes CASSLSSQGGTQYF.

V is TRBV5-4 and J is TRBJ1-1, with D tentatively TRBD1 (6 bases). V lost 7 bases to trimming and J lost 4 bases, with 11 bases between them. The CDR3 contains 12 residues. Germline V gene data show CDR1 as SGHNT and CDR2 as YYREEE (reference sequence). The CDR3 here is CASGLRGTEAFF. In DNA, the CDR3 is TGTGCCAGCGGCCTCAGGGGCACTGAAGCTTTCTTT.

The chain links TRBV7-9 to TRBJ1-3; TRBD1 matches at 7 bases. The CDR3 is made up of 16 amino acids. The J segment lost 2 bases and the V segment lost 1 base, leaving 5 bases of the junction unmatched. CDR1 and CDR2 from the germline V gene are SEHNR and FQNEAQ (reference sequence). DNA of the CDR3: TGTGCCAGCAGCTTAGGAAGGGGGCGGCCTGGAAACACCATATATTTT. Translated: CASSLGRGRPGNTIYF.

The chain is built from TRBV2 and TRBJ2-3, with 9 bases fitting TRBD2. The CDR3 covers 15 residues. Germline values: CDR1 SNHLY, CDR2 FYNNEI. V gave up 8 bases and J gave up 5 bases; unmatched junction bases: 11. CDR3 bases: TGTGCCAGCGGAGGTAGCGGGAGTCGCGGAGATACGCAGTATTTT. Its translation: CASGGSGSRGDTQYF.

This rearrangement joins TRBV28 to TRBJ2-7; 7 nucleotides line up with TRBD1. Germline assignment: CDR1 MDHEN and CDR2 SYDVKM. This CDR3 has 14 residues. After removal of 5 bases from V and 2 bases from J, the junction contained 6 bases not matched to a gene. The CDR3 is CASSQGQFPYEQYF. The CDR3 DNA follows: TGTGCCAGCAGTCAGGGACAGTTCCCCTACGAGCAGTACTTC. Filled out from reference TRBV28 and TRBJ2-7, the complete variable domain reads DVKVTQSSRYLVKRTGEKVFLECVQDMDHENMFWYRQDPGLGLRLIYFSYDVKMKEKGDIPEGYSVSREKKERFSLILESASTNQTSMYLCASSQGQFPYEQYFGPGTRLTVT.